One and the same sample provided the 13 T cell receptor beta chains below, sequenced in a study of shared clonotypes between healthy human individuals. The data were produced by immunoSEQ multiplex PCR, yet TCRdb's version contains in-frame clones alone and is incomplete. This table has some 2.4 million clones, approximately 93% appearing once. Sequences were obtained from naive CD4+ T cells from PBMCs. Regarding subset: CD45RA+ positively selected. All receptors derive from a man aged 18-30 years in good health. Some clones in this sample may be carry-over from other donors' samples.

The V call is TRBV19, the J call TRBJ1-5; tentatively, D is TRBD1 (5 bases). This CDR3 region has 16 residues. Germline V gene data show CDR1 as LNHDA and CDR2 as SQIVND (reference sequence). Trimming shortened V by 3 bases and J by 3 bases, and 15 bases separated the two germline ends. The CDR3 DNA is TGTGCCAGTAGTATCTCCCGGGGGGGGATCAATCAGCCCCAGCATTTT. Encoded protein: CASSISRGGINQPQHF.

The V gene is TRBV7-2, the J gene TRBJ2-3; 7 positions agree with TRBD2. Per germline, CDR1 SGHTA and CDR2 FQGNSA. Losses at the gene ends were 3 bases for V and 5 bases for J; bases not matched to a gene: 8. CDR3 size: 15 residues. CDR3 sequence: CASSLASGSKDTQYF. CDR3 coding DNA: TGTGCCAGCAGCTTGGCTAGCGGTTCCAAAGATACGCAGTATTTT.

The rearrangement joins TRBV27 to TRBJ1-1; D remains unclear. With 7 bases removed from V and 3 bases from J, the gap between germline ends came to 15 bases. From germline, CDR1 is MNHEY and CDR2 SMNVEV (reference sequence). The CDR3 extends over 14 amino acids. The CDR3 nucleotides read TGTGCCAGCAAAGAGACTACTGGGTACACTGAAGCTTTCTTT. Amino acid sequence: CASKETTGYTEAFF.

The chain recombines TRBV28 with TRBJ2-4; weak D call: TRBD1 (5 bases). Germline V gene lookup returns CDR1 MDHEN and CDR2 SYDVKM. V was pared by 3 bases and J by 3 bases, with 12 bases between. This CDR3 contains 15 residues. The chain's CDR3 is CASSFQGRGKNIQYF. The CDR3 DNA sequence: TGTGCCAGCAGTTTCCAGGGTCGTGGCAAAAACATTCAGTACTTC.

In regard to this clone: Other DNA sequences within the sample encode an identical CDR3. The gene calls are TRBV28 and TRBJ1-2; D not certain. Germline CDR1 and CDR2: MDHEN and SYDVKM. The ends were cut back, 4 bases at V and 0 bases at J, with 3 bases in the middle. The CDR3 is made up of 12 amino acids. Here the CDR3 DNA reads TGTGCCAGCAGTTGGGCTAACTATGGCTACACCTTC. Translation gives CASSWANYGYTF.

The rearrangement links TRBV27 to TRBJ1-1; D gene uncertain. Per germline, CDR1 MNHEY and CDR2 SMNVEV (reference sequence). The V end lost 3 bases, the J end lost 0 bases, and 8 bases lay between the germline ends. CDR3 length: 14 amino acids. The CDR3 region has the DNA TGTGCCAGCAGTTTTTCCAGGCTGAACACTGAAGCTTTCTTT. It yields the protein CASSFSRLNTEAFF.

The V gene is TRBV19, the J gene TRBJ2-7; D gene unclear. The CDR3 covers 12 residues. Germline V lookup: CDR1 LNHDA, CDR2 SQIVND (reference sequence). V was clipped by 7 bases and J by 3 bases, with 10 bases between them. In DNA, the CDR3 is TGTGCCAGTACCTCTCCCAGCTACGAGCAGTACTTC. Amino acids: CASTSPSYEQYF.

This clone was observed once. This chain joins TRBV6-6 and TRBJ2-5; D is perhaps TRBD1 (6 bases). The CDR3 sequence is 15 residues long. Germline CDR1 and CDR2: MNHNY and SVGAGI (reference sequence). The germline V and J ends were trimmed by 2 bases and 2 bases, with 12 bases remaining between them. DNA of the CDR3: TGTGCCAGCAGTTACCGTAGGACAGAACAAGAGACCCAGTACTTC. Translating gives CASSYRRTEQETQYF.

The rearrangement links TRBV28 to TRBJ1-2; no clear D. Trimming pared 4 bases from V and 7 bases from J, leaving 13 bases between. The CDR3 loop spans 13 amino acids. In germline, CDR1 is MDHEN, CDR2 SYDVKM. The CDR3 region is CASSSRRTGGYTF. DNA of the CDR3: TGTGCCAGCAGTTCCCGAAGGACGGGTGGCTACACCTTC.

V gene TRBV4-1 combines with J gene TRBJ2-3, with unresolved D. Trimming stripped 1 base from V and 4 bases from J, with 12 bases between. The germline V gene encodes CDR1 MGHRA and CDR2 YSYEKL. There are 15 residues in the CDR3. The DNA of the CDR3 is TGCGCCAGCAGCCAAGGCAGCCCCGCGGCAGATACGCAGTATTTT. It translates to CASSQGSPAADTQYF.

CDR3 protein: CASSIGTGHNEQFF. DNA for the CDR3: TGCGCCAGCAGCATAGGGACAGGCCACAATGAGCAGTTCTTC. The chain has TRBV5-1 and TRBJ2-1, with 8 positions matching TRBD1. CDR3 length: 14 amino acids. Germline CDR1 and CDR2: SGHRS and YFSETQ. With V trimmed by 4 bases and J by 5 bases, 5 bases remained unmatched.

The V call is TRBV6-6, the J call TRBJ1-4, with D possibly TRBD1 on 5 matching bases. The CDR3 has 15 amino acids. Germline V gene data show CDR1 as MNHNY and CDR2 as SVGAGI (reference sequence). V shed 4 bases and J shed 0 bases, with 9 bases lying between them. The CDR3 here is CASSWDVATNEKLFF. The CDR3 DNA follows: TGTGCCAGCAGTTGGGACGTTGCAACTAATGAAAAACTGTTTTTT.

The V and J genes are TRBV2 and TRBJ2-7; D may be TRBD2 (5 bases). This CDR3 is built from 17 residues. V lost 2 bases, J lost 3 bases, and 20 bases lay in between. Germline loops: CDR1 SNHLY, CDR2 FYNNEI. CDR3 protein: CASSESPLSRGIYEQYF. In DNA, the CDR3 is TGTGCCAGCAGTGAATCCCCACTAAGTAGAGGGATCTACGAGCAGTACTTC.